This TCR beta chain was observed in a study of control samples from healthy donors and cancer patients. Produced via immunoSEQ multiplex PCR; TCRdb's table is partial and in-frame only. Among some 150,000 clones, just over 90% were seen once, and the ten largest hold about 4%. This clone occurred once. The TCR comes from a woman in her fifties or sixties in good health. Sequencing was carried out using blood.

CDR3 coding DNA: TGTGCCAGCAGCTTAGGGACTTCGAACTATGGCTACACCTTC. Protein product: CASSLGTSNYGYTF. The chain is built from TRBV7-9 and TRBJ1-2, with D uncertain. The CDR3 is 14 amino acids. V was cut by 1 base and J by 2 bases, with 8 bases left in between. Germline CDR1 reads SEHNR; CDR2 reads FQNEAQ (reference sequence).